The rows below give T cell receptor beta chains drawn from one sample of a study of cytomegalovirus exposure and HLA in healthy donors. TCRdb's copy holds only in-frame clones and misses some; the assay was immunoSEQ multiplex PCR. The table records approximately 110,000 clones, roughly 71% of them present only once. Sequenced material: PBMCs. Receptor source: a woman between 45 and 65 years old in good health and CMV-seropositive. Each CDR3 is given without its conserved first and last residue. Each record gives: D gene, V gene, CDR3 protein. The D gene is left open where the match is weak.

TRBD1 TRBV29-1 SVSDRVNSPLH
TRBD2 TRBV7-9 ASNTVGSGGINEQY
TRBD1 TRBV5-6 ASSHRGPSQPLYGYT
- TRBV21-1 ASSNRDRVCYT
- TRBV2 ASLTGMGENSPLH
TRBD2 TRBV7-8 ASSLVLAGGGGDTQY
TRBD2 TRBV27 ASSFASGLGELF
- TRBV6-6 ASSQTAPYGYT
- TRBV11-2 ASSLGGRGSNTGELF
TRBD2 TRBV7-9 ASSYRLLSSGATGELF
- TRBV5-1 ASSLTGKETQY
- TRBV6-5 ASSYQGGIPTDTQY
- TRBV4-2 ASSQGYRDTEYEQY
- TRBV4-1 ASSQSISGTGYSYEQY
TRBD1 TRBV5-1 ASSSGDRRNEKLF
- TRBV7-2 ASSLEAGGSNQPQH
TRBD1 TRBV6-1 ASTRTGGADGELF
TRBD1 TRBV6-5 ASSYTGTGVYGYT
TRBD1 TRBV11-2 ASSLDLTGGEVETQY
- TRBV6-4 ASSRSGESEQY
TRBD1 TRBV27 ASTTTGLRNQPQH
TRBD2 TRBV7-8 ASSLGVAGRTDTQY
- TRBV18 ASSLSSVSNQPQH
- TRBV9 ASSPQGNYGYT
- TRBV5-1 ASSLPDTSKTQY
TRBD1 TRBV5-6 ASSSGTGYNEQF
- TRBV11-2 ASSFGAYEQY
TRBD1 TRBV7-9 SSSTGQTYEQY
TRBD1 TRBV11-2 ASSLVMDRRTVELF
- TRBV7-3 ASSHTTGRGPYNEQF
- TRBV6-1 ASSTRGGGFVGYT
- TRBV4-3 ASSQGGRVDEKLF
- TRBV11-2 ASSQGWTAIISTDTQY
- TRBV7-8 ASSLGGARNEQF
TRBD1 TRBV5-8 ASSLGQGAILWSTDTQY
- TRBV11-2 ASSLERGTEAF
- TRBV5-6 ASSLEAGRGYT
- TRBV7-9 ASSLVVAYEQY
TRBD2 TRBV2 ASSPGRLATDTQY
TRBD2 TRBV7-2 ASRMASGYLLTDTQY
- TRBV7-2 ASSYRQAGSSYNEQF
TRBD1 TRBV28 ASRADRAEQY
TRBD2 TRBV5-4 ASSPLAGGPETQY
- TRBV11-1 ASSLASQANSPLH
TRBD1 TRBV6-6 ASSYSTGGETQY
- TRBV2 ASSLAASNQPQH
- TRBV7-3 ASSRAGADTDTQY
- TRBV2 ASSGSAVADTQY
- TRBV6-1 ASSVRRGQY
TRBD2 TRBV15 ATSRALGTSGDYEQY
- TRBV7-9 ASSPHWSGYT
- TRBV19 ASSPGSNYGYT
- TRBV20-1 SQQVTDTQY
- TRBV2 ASIKDSSAIYGYT
TRBD1 TRBV19 ASRPTGLTEKLF